The 18 T cell receptor beta chains in this list originate from one sample, sequenced in a study of cytomegalovirus exposure and HLA in healthy donors. The PCR employed 60 Vbeta primers together with 13 Jbeta primers. TCRdb's table, derived via immunoSEQ multiplex PCR, lists solely in-frame clones and lacks some. The repertoire holds 150,000 to 200,000 clones, approximately 78% seen once, with roughly an eighth in the top ten. Input material: PBMCs. All receptors derive from a woman in her fifties or sixties in good health and CMV-seropositive.

This chain uses TRBV27 with TRBJ1-4; 8 bases line up with TRBD1. From germline, CDR1 is MNHEY and CDR2 SMNVEV (reference sequence). CDR3 length: 16 residues. Losses at the gene ends were 7 bases for V and 6 bases for J; bases not matched to a gene: 13. The CDR3 is CASTKGVGQGDEKLFF. CDR3 nucleotide sequence: TGTGCCAGCACCAAAGGGGTTGGACAGGGAGATGAAAAACTGTTTTTT.

This clone was recorded a few times. The V and J genes are TRBV9 and TRBJ1-5, with TRBD1 identical over 9 bases. The ends lost 4 bases at V and 3 bases at J; junction bases unmatched: 5. In germline, CDR1 is SGDLS, CDR2 YYNGEE. This CDR3 comprises 15 residues. CDR3 protein: CASSPGTGPNQPQHF. CDR3 in DNA: TGTGCCAGCAGCCCCGGGACAGGGCCCAATCAGCCCCAGCATTTT.

This clone was detected once. The chain recombines TRBV5-4 with TRBJ2-4; 7 nucleotides align to TRBD1. This CDR3 contains 14 residues. Germline CDR1 SGHNT, CDR2 YYREEE (reference sequence). Germline trimming cut 6 bases from V and 6 bases from J; bases unmatched to any gene: 9. The CDR3 is CASTIDRVGNIQYF. CDR3 coding DNA: TGTGCCAGCACCATTGACAGGGTGGGAAACATTCAGTACTTC.

The chain links TRBV5-1 to TRBJ1-1; 8 nucleotides match TRBD1. Losses at the gene ends were 4 bases for V and 7 bases for J; bases not matched to a gene: 12. The CDR3 spans 15 residues. CDR1 and CDR2 from the germline V gene are SGHRS and YFSETQ. CDR3 in DNA: TGCGCCAGCAGCCTTGGACAGGGAGGCGGATTTGAAGCTTTCTTT. Its protein is CASSLGQGGGFEAFF.

J is TRBJ2-1 and V is TRBV29-1; TRBD2 matches 16 bases. Trimming cost V 6 bases and J 12 bases; bases outside gene matches: 11. The CDR3 length is 15 residues. CDR1 is SQVTM, CDR2 ANQGSEA, per germline. CDR3 DNA sequence: TGCAGCGTCGCCTATGGGACTAGCGGGGGGGAGGGGCAGTTCTTC. The encoded protein is CSVAYGTSGGEGQFF.

This clone was seen more than once but under ten times. V usage is TRBV7-8 and J usage is TRBJ2-7, with 7 bases that match TRBD1. The CDR3 length is 15 residues. Germline V gene data show CDR1 as SGHVS and CDR2 as FQNEAQ. Losses at the gene ends were 6 bases for V and 2 bases for J; bases not matched to a gene: 10. The CDR3 protein is CASSLNRGAPYEQYF. CDR3 bases: TGTGCCAGCAGTTTAAACAGGGGAGCTCCCTACGAGCAGTACTTC.

V is TRBV2 and J is TRBJ2-2; TRBD2 aligns across 15 bases. The CDR3 has 16 amino acids. J gave up 4 bases and V 6 bases, and 3 bases lay outside the gene matches. CDR1 is SNHLY and CDR2 is FYNNEI in the germline V gene. In DNA form, the CDR3 reads TGTGCCAGCAGGGGACTAGCGGGGGGAGGCACCGGGGAGCTGTTTTTT. Translated: CASRGLAGGGTGELFF.

This clone was detected a few times. The chain uses TRBV21-1 and TRBJ2-7; TRBD2, the table's D call, lacks a check against the DNA. TRBV21-1 constitutes a pseudogene. The CDR3 is 17 amino acids. In nucleotides, the CDR3 is TGTGCCAGCATTACGGGGGGCCCCGGGACCCTAACCTGGGGGCAGTACTTC. Protein sequence: CASITGGPGTLTWGQYF.

V is TRBV7-9 and J is TRBJ1-2; D remains ambiguous. This CDR3 is 13 amino acids long. Germline V lookup: CDR1 SEHNR, CDR2 FQNEAQ (reference sequence). Between the trimmed V and J ends, which lost 2 bases and 4 bases, there was a span of 8 bases. In DNA, the CDR3 is TGTGCCAGCAGCTTAAAGGGAGGCTATGGCTACACCTTC. Protein: CASSLKGGYGYTF.

The CDR3 here is CAWSKTYEYTEAFF. DNA for the CDR3: TGTGCCTGGAGTAAAACTTACGAATACACTGAAGCTTTCTTT. The rearrangement uses TRBV30 and TRBJ1-1, with D hard to call. Per the germline V gene, CDR1 is GTSNPN and CDR2 is SVGIG (reference sequence). The V and J ends lost 2 bases and 3 bases respectively, with 13 bases between them. This CDR3 spans 14 amino acids.

The V call is TRBV6-6, the J call TRBJ1-5; D not certain. The CDR3 contains 14 residues. The V end was cut by 7 bases, the J end by 0 bases, with 10 bases between. The germline V gene encodes CDR1 MNHNY and CDR2 SVGAGI (reference sequence). The CDR3 is CASTPLYSNQPQHF. The DNA of the CDR3 is TGTGCCAGCACCCCCCTATATAGCAATCAGCCCCAGCATTTT.

CDR3 sequence: CASSLEGGRTGYGYTF. In DNA form, the CDR3 reads TGTGCCAGCAGCTTAGAGGGGGGGCGGACGGGCTATGGCTACACCTTC. The V and J genes are TRBV7-8 and TRBJ1-2; D is perhaps TRBD1 (6 bases). V dropped 1 base and J dropped 4 bases, with 16 bases sitting between them. This CDR3 is built from 16 residues. CDR1 and CDR2 from the germline V gene are SGHVS and FQNEAQ.

This clone was counted between two and nine times. The chain recombines TRBV9 with TRBJ2-1; 7 positions agree with TRBD2. Germline V gives CDR1 SGDLS, CDR2 YYNGEE. V shed 2 bases, J shed 2 bases, and the junction held 7 bases outside the gene matches. This CDR3 has 16 residues. The CDR3 loop reads CASSVNRGDPYNEQFF. The DNA of the CDR3 is TGTGCCAGCAGCGTTAACCGGGGGGACCCCTACAATGAGCAGTTCTTC.

The CDR3 is CASSGRNNEQFF. CDR3 nucleotide sequence: TGTGCCAGCAGCGGGAGGAACAATGAGCAGTTCTTC. V gene TRBV9 combines with J gene TRBJ2-1; D is perhaps TRBD2 (5 bases). The CDR3 is 12 amino acids. From germline, CDR1 is SGDLS and CDR2 YYNGEE. The ends were cut back, 3 bases at V and 5 bases at J, with 6 bases in the middle.

The CDR3: CASRRDRGRYGYTF. As DNA, the CDR3 is TGTGCCAGCCGCCGGGACAGGGGGAGATATGGCTACACCTTC. The rearrangement uses TRBV6-1 and TRBJ1-2; 11 bases line up with TRBD1. CDR1 and CDR2 (germline): MNHNS, SASEGT. J was trimmed by 5 bases and V by 8 bases; bases with no gene match: 7. The CDR3 is 14 residues long.

This clone has more than one count but fewer than ten. The chain has TRBV2 and TRBJ2-7; D is perhaps TRBD2 (6 bases). The CDR3 totals 12 residues. V was cut by 6 bases and J by 4 bases, with 10 bases left in between. Germline V gene sequence: CDR1 SNHLY, CDR2 FYNNEI. The CDR3 DNA sequence: TGTGCCAGCAGGTTGACTAGTTACGAGCAGTACTTC. It yields the protein CASRLTSYEQYF.

This clone was detected a few times. V and J are TRBV30 and TRBJ1-2, with a weak D call TRBD1 (5 bases). This CDR3 contains 15 residues. Germline V CDR1 and CDR2: GTSNPN, SVGIG (reference sequence). V lost 3 bases and J lost 0, with 14 bases in between. CDR3 residues: CAWSPRGGTNYGYTF. Here the CDR3 DNA reads TGTGCCTGGAGCCCTCGGGGGGGGACTAACTATGGCTACACCTTC.

The chain is built from TRBV11-2 and TRBJ1-6; TRBD1 matches 7 bases. This CDR3 has 13 amino acids. After removal of 3 bases from V and 8 bases from J, the junction contained 1 base not matched to a gene. Looked up from germline, CDR1 is SGHAT and CDR2 is FQNNGV. The CDR3 here is CASSFQGDSPLHF. As DNA, the CDR3 is TGTGCCAGCAGCTTTCAGGGGGATTCACCCCTCCACTTT.